This TCR beta chain was sequenced during a study of circulating and synovial CD4+ cells in juvenile arthritis. Sequencing was performed with immunoSEQ multiplex PCR; in TCRdb, only in-frame clones are kept and a portion is missing. The sample lists 30,000 to 40,000 clones, more than 90% seen once, with around 0.68% in the top ten. For this clone: Its target is unknown.

Notes on the study in general: Overlap with synovium rose as more T cells were sequenced. T cell genome counts differed by at least an order of magnitude between CPL and CD4 samples. Traditional Vbeta family usage analysis missed the pathogenic-like versus bulk difference.

The sample consisted of CD4+ T cells from blood. The receptor comes from a human donor with juvenile idiopathic arthritis.

The chain's CDR3 is CASSPHSVTDTQYF. Written as DNA, the CDR3 is TGTGCCAGCAGCCCTCATAGCGTAACAGATACGCAGTATTTT. The chain carries TRBV9 and TRBJ2-3, with D perhaps matching TRBD2 (5 bases). CDR3 length: 14 amino acids. Germline V gives CDR1 SGDLS, CDR2 YYNGEE. V was cut by 4 bases and J by 3 bases, with 12 bases left in between.